The T cell receptor beta chain under discussion was sequenced for a study of CD8+CD57+ T cells in acquired aplastic anemia. Study-wide background: Sorted CD4+ and CD8+ cell DNA averaged roughly 3.2 ug.

CDR3 length equals 14 residues. Germline assignment: CDR1 KGHDR and CDR2 SFDVKD. Trimming shortened V by 4 bases and J by 5 bases, and 13 bases separated the two germline ends. In patients chosen for sequencing, flow cytometry had shown CD8+CD57+ cell expansion. Genomic DNA, serving as template, underwent TCR beta VDJ and CDR3 profiling. In TCRdb, the reads were re-called with MiXCR into one record per CDR3 protein. The repertoire holds about 95,000 distinct CDR3 sequences, with less than 75% as singletons. In this sample, this clonotype turned up a few times. This sequence originates from a human donor with aplastic anemia. Sequencing used sorted CD4+, CD8+, or CD8+CD57+ T cells (not recorded which) from PBMCs. The chain couples TRBV24-1 to TRBJ1-1; possibly TRBD1 for D (5 bases). CDR3 nucleotides: TGTGCCACCAGTGAAACGGGGGGTAATACTGAAGCTTTCTTT. Its translation is CATSETGGNTEAFF.